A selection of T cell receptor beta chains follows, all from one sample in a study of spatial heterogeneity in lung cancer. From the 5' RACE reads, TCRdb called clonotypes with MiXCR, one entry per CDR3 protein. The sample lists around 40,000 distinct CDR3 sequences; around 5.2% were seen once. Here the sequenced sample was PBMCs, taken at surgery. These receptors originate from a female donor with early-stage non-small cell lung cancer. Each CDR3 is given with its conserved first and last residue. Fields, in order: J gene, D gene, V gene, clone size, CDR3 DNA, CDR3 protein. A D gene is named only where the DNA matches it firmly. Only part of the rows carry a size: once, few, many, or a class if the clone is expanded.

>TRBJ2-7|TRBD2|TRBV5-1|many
TGCGCCAGCAGCTGGGGGACTACTCTAAACGAGCAGTACTTC
CASSWGTTLNEQYF
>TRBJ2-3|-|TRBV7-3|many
TGTGCCAGCAGCCGTGACAGGCGGGCAGATACGCAGTATTTT
CASSRDRRADTQYF
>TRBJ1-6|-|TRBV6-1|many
TGTGCCAGCAGCCATGGGGGGACACCCCTCCACTTT
CASSHGGTPLHF
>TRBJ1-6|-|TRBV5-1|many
TGCGCCAGCAGATTGGGGGCCAGGATGTCACCCCTCCACTTT
CASRLGARMSPLHF
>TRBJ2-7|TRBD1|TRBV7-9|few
TGTGCCAGCAGCTTATTCCCAGGTCGGAGGACAGGGCCCTACGAGCAGTACTTC
CASSLFPGRRTGPYEQYF
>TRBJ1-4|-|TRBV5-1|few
TGCGCCAGCAGCTTCGGTCCGGGGGCAACTAATGAAAAACTGTTTTTT
CASSFGPGATNEKLFF
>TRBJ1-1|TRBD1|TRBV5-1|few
TGCGCCAGTAAAGCAAGGGGGCGAGGTAACCTTAATCACATGAACACTGAAGCTTTCTTT
CASKARGRGNLNHMNTEAFF
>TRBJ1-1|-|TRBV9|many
TGTGCCAGCAGCGTAGGGCCAAGAACCCCTGAAGCTTTCTTT
CASSVGPRTPEAFF
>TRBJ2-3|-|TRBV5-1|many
TGCGCCAGCAGCAACACAGATACGCAGTATTTT
CASSNTDTQYF
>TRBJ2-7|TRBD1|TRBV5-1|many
TGCGCCAGCAGCCATGGGACAGTTCTCTACGAGCAGTACTTC
CASSHGTVLYEQYF
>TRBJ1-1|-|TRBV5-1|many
TGCGCCAGCAGCGATCTTCAGGGCCTGCACACTGAAGCTTTCTTT
CASSDLQGLHTEAFF
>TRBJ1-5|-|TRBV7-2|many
TGTGCCAGCAGCTTATTATCGAGGGTTTTCCAGCCCCAGCATTTT
CASSLLSRVFQPQHF
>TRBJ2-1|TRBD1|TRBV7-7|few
TGTGCCAGCAGCTTGCAGGACAGGGGGCTTGGGCCCAATGAGCAGTTCTTC
CASSLQDRGLGPNEQFF
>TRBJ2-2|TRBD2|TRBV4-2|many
TGTGCCAGCAGCTGGGGACTAGCGGGGGTTAAGAACACCGGGGAGCTGTTTTTT
CASSWGLAGVKNTGELFF
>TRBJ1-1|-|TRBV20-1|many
TGCAGTGCTAGGAAAGGGGCGACTGAAGCTTTCTTT
CSARKGATEAFF
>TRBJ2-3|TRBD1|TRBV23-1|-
TGCGCCAGCAGTCAATCGAAGGGGCGGACAGGGGGCCACCTAAATGGGGATACGCAGTATTTT
CASSQSKGRTGGHLNGDTQYF
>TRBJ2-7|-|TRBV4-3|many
TGCGCCAGCAGCCAAGATCGGAGAGCGGTCTACGAGCAGTACTTC
CASSQDRRAVYEQYF
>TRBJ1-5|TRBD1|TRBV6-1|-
TGTGCCAGCAGTGAAGCTGGGGCAGGGGGTCAGCCCCAGCATTTT
CASSEAGAGGQPQHF
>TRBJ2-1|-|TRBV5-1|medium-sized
TGCGCCAGCAGCTTGTCGGGGGAGGCCTACAATGAGCAGTTCTTC
CASSLSGEAYNEQFF
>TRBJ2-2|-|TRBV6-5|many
TGTGCCAGCAGTGCGGAGGTTGCCGGGGAGCTGTTTTTT
CASSAEVAGELFF
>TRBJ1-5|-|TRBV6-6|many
TGTGCCAGCAGCCCCACCCCCCAGCCCCAGCATTTT
CASSPTPQPQHF
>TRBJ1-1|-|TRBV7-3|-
TGTGCCAGCAGCTTAATGGCAGGGTCTGAAGCTTTCTTT
CASSLMAGSEAFF
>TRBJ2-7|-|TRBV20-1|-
TGCAGTGCTAGAAGGGCGGCAGAACTTACCTACGAGCAGTACTTC
CSARRAAELTYEQYF
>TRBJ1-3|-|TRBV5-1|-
TGCGCCAGCAGCTTGGCGGGGCCGGGAAACACCATATATTTT
CASSLAGPGNTIYF
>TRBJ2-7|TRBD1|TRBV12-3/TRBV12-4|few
TGTGCCAGCAGTTCCCCCCAGTTTGGGACAGTAGATAACGAGCAGTACTTC
CASSSPQFGTVDNEQYF
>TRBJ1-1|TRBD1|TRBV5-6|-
TGTGCCAGCAAGACCGCTGACAGGGTCTTACCTGAAGCTTTCTTT
CASKTADRVLPEAFF
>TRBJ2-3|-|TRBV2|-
TGTGCCAGCAGGGGCAGGGGTAGTGCAGATACGCAGTATTTT
CASRGRGSADTQYF
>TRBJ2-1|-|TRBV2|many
TGTGCCAGCGGCAGGGATAATGAGCAGTTCTTC
CASGRDNEQFF
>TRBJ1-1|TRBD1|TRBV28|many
TGTGCCAGCAGTTTGGTAGGTGGGACAGTGAACACTGAAGCTTTCTTT
CASSLVGGTVNTEAFF
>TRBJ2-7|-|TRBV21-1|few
TGTGCCAGCAGCACGCCAGGGATGGGGATGGAGCAGTACTTC
CASSTPGMGMEQYF
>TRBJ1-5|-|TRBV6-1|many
TGTGCCAGCAGTGAAGGGCCCTATCAGCCCCAGCATTTT
CASSEGPYQPQHF
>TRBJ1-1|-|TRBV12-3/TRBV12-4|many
TGTGCCAGCAGCTCGGACCGTAGGTACACTGAAGCTTTCTTT
CASSSDRRYTEAFF
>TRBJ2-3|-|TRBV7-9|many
TGTGCCAGCAGCTACACGGAGTGGATATATACGCAGTATTTT
CASSYTEWIYTQYF
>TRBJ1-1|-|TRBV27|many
TGTGCCAGCAGTCCTAGAGCGCCTGAAGCTTTCTTT
CASSPRAPEAFF
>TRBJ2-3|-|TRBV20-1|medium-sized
TGCAGTGCTAAGGGGGGAGGGGCGGCAAGAACAGATACGCAGTATTTT
CSAKGGGAARTDTQYF
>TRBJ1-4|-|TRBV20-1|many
TGCAGTGCTAGTTACTCAGCTACAGCTAATGAAAAACTGTTTTTT
CSASYSATANEKLFF
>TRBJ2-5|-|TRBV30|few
TGTGCCTGCCGCAGGGATAACCAAGAGACCCAGTACTTC
CACRRDNQETQYF
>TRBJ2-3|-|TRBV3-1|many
TGTGCCAGCAGCCGATACACAGATACGCAGTATTTT
CASSRYTDTQYF
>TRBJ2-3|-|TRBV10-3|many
TGTGCCATCAGTGAGTCGGCAGGGAATATAATGAATACGCAGTATTTT
CAISESAGNIMNTQYF
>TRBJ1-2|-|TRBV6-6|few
TGTGCCAGCAGTTACTCGATTCTTTCATGGGATGGCTACACCTTC
CASSYSILSWDGYTF
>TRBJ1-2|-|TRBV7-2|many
TGTGCCAGCAGCTTAAGGTCAGGCTATGGCTACACCTTC
CASSLRSGYGYTF
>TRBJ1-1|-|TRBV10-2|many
TGCGCCAGCAGCAGACTGGTGAACACTGAAGCTTTCTTT
CASSRLVNTEAFF
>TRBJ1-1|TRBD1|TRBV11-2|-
TGTGCCAGCAGCTCCCCGACAGGGTACGCCACTGAAGCTTTCTTT
CASSSPTGYATEAFF
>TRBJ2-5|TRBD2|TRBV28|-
TGTGCCAGCAGTCAACTAGCGGGGGGGCGGGAGACCCAGTACTTC
CASSQLAGGRETQYF
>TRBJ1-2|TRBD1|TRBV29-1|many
TGCAGCGTTGTAACCGGGGGACAGGGTTTGCATGGCTACACCTTC
CSVVTGGQGLHGYTF
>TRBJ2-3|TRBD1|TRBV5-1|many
TGCGCCAGCAGTCCCCGACAGGGGGGACCCACAGATACGCAGTATTTT
CASSPRQGGPTDTQYF